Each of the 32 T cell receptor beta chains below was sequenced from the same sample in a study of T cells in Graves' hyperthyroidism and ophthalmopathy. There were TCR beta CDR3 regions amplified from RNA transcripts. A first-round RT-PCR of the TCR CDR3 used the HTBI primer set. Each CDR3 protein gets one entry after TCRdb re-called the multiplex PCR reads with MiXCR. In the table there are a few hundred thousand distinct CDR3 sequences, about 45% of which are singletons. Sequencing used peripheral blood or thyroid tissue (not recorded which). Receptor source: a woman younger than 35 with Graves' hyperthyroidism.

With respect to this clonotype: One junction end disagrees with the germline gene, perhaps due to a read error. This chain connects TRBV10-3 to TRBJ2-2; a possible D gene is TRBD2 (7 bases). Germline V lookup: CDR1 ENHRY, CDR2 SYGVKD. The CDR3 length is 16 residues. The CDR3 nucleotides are TGTGCCAGCAGTTACTCGATGGCGGGGGCTGGCGGGGAGCTGTTTTTT. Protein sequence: CASSYSMAGAGGELFF.

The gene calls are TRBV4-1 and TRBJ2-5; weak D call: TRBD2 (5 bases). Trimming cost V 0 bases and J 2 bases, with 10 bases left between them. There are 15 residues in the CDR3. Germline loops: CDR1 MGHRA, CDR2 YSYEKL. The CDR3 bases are TGCGCCAGCAGCCAAGAAGAGAGGGAGCAAGAGACCCAGTACTTC. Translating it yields CASSQEEREQETQYF.

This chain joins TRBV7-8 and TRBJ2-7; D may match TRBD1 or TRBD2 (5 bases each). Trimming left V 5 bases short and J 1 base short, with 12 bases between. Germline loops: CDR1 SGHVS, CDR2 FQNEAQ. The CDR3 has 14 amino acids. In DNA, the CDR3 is TGTGCCAGCAGCCCGGGACCTTTTTCCTACGAGCAGTACTTC. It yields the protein CASSPGPFSYEQYF.

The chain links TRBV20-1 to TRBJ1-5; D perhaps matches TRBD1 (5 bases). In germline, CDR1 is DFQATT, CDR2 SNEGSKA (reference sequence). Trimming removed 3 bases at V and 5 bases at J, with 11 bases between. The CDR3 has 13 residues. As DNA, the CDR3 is TGCAGTGCTAGGGGGCAGGCCGATCAGCCCCAGCATTTT. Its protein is CSARGQADQPQHF.

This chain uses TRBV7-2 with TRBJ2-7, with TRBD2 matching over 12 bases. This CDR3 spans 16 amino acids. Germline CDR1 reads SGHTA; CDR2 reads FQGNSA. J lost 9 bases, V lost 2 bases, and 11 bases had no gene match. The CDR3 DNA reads TGTGCCAGCAGCTTACCCTCACTAGCGGGAGGACTCGGGCAGTACTTC. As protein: CASSLPSLAGGLGQYF.

The chain's CDR3 is CASSLGGVSYGYTF. In nucleotides, the CDR3 is TGTGCCAGCAGCTTGGGGGGAGTTAGCTATGGCTACACCTTC. V usage is TRBV7-9 and J usage is TRBJ1-2; D is perhaps TRBD1 (5 bases). Deletions cut 3 bases from V and 4 bases from J, with 12 bases between. The CDR3 runs to 14 residues. Germline CDR1 and CDR2: SEHNR and FQNEAQ (reference sequence).

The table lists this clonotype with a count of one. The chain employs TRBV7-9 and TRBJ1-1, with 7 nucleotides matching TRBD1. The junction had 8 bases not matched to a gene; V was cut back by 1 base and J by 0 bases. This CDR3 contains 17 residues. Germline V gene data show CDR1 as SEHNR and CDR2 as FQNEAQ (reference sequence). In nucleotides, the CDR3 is TGTGCCAGCAGCTTAGATAAACAGGGGCGAATGAACACTGAAGCTTTCTTT. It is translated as CASSLDKQGRMNTEAFF.

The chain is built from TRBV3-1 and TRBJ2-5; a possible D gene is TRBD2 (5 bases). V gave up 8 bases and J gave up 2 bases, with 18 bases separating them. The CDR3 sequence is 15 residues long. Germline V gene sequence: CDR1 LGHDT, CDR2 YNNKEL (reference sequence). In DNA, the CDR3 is TGTGCCAGCGTACGACGTGAAGCGGTACAAGAGACCCAGTACTTC. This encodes CASVRREAVQETQYF.

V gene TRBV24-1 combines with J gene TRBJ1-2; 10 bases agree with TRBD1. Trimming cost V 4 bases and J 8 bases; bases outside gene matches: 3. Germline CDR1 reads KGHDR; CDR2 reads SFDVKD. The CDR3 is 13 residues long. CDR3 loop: CATSEGTGEGYTF. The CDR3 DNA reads TGTGCCACCAGTGAGGGGACAGGGGAAGGCTACACCTTC.

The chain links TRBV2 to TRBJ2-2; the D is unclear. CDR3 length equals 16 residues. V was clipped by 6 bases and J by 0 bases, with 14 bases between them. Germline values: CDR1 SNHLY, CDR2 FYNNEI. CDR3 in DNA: TGTGCCAGCAGACCCCGCCGAGGCTCGAACACCGGGGAGCTGTTTTTT. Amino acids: CASRPRRGSNTGELFF.

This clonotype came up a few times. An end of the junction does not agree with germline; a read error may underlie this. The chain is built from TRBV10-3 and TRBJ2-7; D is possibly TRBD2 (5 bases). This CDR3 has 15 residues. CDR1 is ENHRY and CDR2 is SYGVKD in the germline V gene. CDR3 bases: TGTGCCAGCAGTTACGCGGACTCTAGCTCCTACGAGCAGTACTTC. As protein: CASSYADSSSYEQYF.

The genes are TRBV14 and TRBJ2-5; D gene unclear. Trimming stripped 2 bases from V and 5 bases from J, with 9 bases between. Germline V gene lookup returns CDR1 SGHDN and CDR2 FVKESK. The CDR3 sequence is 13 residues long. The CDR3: CASSQSLGETQYF. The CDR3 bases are TGTGCCAGCAGCCAAAGTCTAGGGGAGACCCAGTACTTC.

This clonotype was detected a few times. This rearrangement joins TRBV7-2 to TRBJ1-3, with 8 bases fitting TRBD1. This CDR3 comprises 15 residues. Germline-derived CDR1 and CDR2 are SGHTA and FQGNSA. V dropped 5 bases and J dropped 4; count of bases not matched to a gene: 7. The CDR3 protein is CASSPRTGLGNTIYF. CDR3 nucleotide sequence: TGTGCCAGCAGCCCTAGGACAGGGCTAGGAAACACCATATATTTT.

CDR3 nucleotides: TGTGCCAACAGCGATGAAGCTTTCTTT. It specifies CANSDEAFF. This sequence joins TRBV25-1 and TRBJ1-1, with D unresolved. CDR3 length equals 9 residues. Germline CDR1 and CDR2: MGHDK and SYGVNS. Trimming pared 10 bases from V and 7 bases from J, leaving 7 bases between.

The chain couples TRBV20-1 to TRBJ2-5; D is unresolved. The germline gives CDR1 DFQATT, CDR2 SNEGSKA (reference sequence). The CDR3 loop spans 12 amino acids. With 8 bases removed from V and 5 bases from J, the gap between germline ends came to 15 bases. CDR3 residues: CSHHSDGETQYF. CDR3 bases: TGCAGTCATCATTCGGACGGGGAGACCCAGTACTTC.

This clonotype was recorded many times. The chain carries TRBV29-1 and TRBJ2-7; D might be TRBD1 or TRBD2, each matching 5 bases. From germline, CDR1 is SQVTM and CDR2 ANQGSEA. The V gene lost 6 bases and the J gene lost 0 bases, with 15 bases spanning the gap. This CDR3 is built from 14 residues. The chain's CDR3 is CSVGTLHSSYEQYF. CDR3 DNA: TGCAGCGTGGGGACCCTACACTCCTCCTACGAGCAGTACTTC.

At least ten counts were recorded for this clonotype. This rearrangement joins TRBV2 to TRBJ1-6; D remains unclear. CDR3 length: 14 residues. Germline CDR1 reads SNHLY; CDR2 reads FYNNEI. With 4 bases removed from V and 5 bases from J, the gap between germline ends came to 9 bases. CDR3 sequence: CASSALGDNSPLHF. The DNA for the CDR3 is TGTGCCAGCAGTGCACTCGGAGATAATTCACCCCTCCACTTT. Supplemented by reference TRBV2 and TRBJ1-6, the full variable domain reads EPEVTQTPSHQVTQMGQEVILRCVPISNHLYFYWYRQILGQKVEFLVSFYNNEISEKSEIFDDQFSVERPDGSNFTLKIRSTKLEDSAMYFCASSALGDNSPLHFGNGTRLTVT.

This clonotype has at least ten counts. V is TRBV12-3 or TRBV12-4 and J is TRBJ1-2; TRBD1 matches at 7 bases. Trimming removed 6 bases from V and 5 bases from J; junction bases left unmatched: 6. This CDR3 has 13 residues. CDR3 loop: CASRQGEDYGYTF. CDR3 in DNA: TGTGCCAGCAGGCAGGGGGAGGATTATGGCTACACCTTC.

CDR3 in amino acids: CSVEEGTEAFF. The CDR3 DNA reads as TGCAGCGTTGAAGAGGGGACTGAAGCTTTCTTT. This chain joins TRBV29-1 and TRBJ1-1; D is ambiguous. CDR1 is SQVTM, CDR2 ANQGSEA, per germline. The CDR3 spans 11 residues. Trimming cost V 0 bases and J 5 bases, with 4 bases left between them.

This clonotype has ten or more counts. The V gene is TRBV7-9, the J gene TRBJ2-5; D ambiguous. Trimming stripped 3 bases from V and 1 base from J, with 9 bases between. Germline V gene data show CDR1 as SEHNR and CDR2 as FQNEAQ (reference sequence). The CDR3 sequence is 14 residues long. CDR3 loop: CASSFRTTQETQYF. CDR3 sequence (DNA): TGTGCCAGCAGCTTCCGGACCACCCAAGAGACCCAGTACTTC.

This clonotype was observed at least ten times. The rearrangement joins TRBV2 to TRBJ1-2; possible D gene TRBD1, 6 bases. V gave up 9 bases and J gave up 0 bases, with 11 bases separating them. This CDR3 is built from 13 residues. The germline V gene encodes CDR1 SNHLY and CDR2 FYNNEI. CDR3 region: CASKGGANYGYTF. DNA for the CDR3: TGTGCCAGTAAGGGGGGGGCTAACTATGGCTACACCTTC. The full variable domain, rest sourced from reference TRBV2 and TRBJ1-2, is EPEVTQTPSHQVTQMGQEVILRCVPISNHLYFYWYRQILGQKVEFLVSFYNNEISEKSEIFDDQFSVERPDGSNFTLKIRSTKLEDSAMYFCASKGGANYGYTFGSGTRLTVV.

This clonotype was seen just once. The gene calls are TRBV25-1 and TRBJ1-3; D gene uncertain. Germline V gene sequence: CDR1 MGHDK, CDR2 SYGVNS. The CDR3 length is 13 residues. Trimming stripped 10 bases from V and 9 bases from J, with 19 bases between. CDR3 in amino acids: CATSDPSESTIYF. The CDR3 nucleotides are TGTGCCACGTCGGACCCCTCGGAGAGCACCATATATTTT.

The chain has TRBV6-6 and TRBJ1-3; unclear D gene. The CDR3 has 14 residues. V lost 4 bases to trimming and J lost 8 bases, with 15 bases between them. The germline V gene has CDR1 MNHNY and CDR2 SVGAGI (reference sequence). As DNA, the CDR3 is TGTGCCAGCAGTTCGCCTCGACAACCGGACACCATATATTTT. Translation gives CASSSPRQPDTIYF.

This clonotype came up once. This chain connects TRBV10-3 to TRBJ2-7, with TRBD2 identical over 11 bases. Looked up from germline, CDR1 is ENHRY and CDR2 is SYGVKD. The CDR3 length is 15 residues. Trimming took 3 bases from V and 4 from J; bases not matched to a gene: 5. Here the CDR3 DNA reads TGTGCCATCAGTGATGGGGCTAGCGGGGGGTACGAGCAGTACTTC. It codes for CAISDGASGGYEQYF.

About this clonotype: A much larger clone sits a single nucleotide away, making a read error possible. CDR3 in amino acids: CASSQDGELFF. The CDR3 DNA follows: TGTGCCAGCAGCCAAGACGGGGAGCTGTTTTTT. This chain connects TRBV11-2 to TRBJ2-2; the D is unclear. V lost 5 bases and J 7 bases, leaving 5 bases between the germline ends. Germline CDR1 reads SGHAT; CDR2 reads FQNNGV. CDR3 size: 11 residues.

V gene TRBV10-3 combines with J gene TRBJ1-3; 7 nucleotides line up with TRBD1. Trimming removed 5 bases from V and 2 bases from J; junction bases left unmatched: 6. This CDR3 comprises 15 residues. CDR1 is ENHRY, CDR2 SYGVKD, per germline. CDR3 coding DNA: TGTGCCATCAGTTTAGGGGGCGATCCTGGAAACACCATATATTTT. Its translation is CAISLGGDPGNTIYF.

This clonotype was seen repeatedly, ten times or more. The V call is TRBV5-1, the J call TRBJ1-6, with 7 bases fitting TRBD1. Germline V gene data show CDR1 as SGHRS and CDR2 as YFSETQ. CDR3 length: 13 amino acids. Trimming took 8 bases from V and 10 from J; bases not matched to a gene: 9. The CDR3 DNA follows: TGCGCCAGTCGCGGGGACAGTGGCTCACCCCTCCACTTT. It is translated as CASRGDSGSPLHF.

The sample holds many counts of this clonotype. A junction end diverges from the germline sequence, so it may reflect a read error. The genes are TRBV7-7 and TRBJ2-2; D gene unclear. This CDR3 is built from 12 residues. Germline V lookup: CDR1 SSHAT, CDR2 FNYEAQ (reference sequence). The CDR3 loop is CASSSSTGELFF. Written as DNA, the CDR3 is TGTGCTAGCAGCTCAAGCACCGGGGAGCTGTTTTTT.

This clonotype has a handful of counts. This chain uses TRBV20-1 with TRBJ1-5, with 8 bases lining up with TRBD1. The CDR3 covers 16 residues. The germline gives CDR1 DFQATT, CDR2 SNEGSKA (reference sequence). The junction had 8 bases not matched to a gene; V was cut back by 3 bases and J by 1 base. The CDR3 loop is CSARTKYRGSNQPQHF. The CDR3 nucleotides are TGCAGTGCTAGGACCAAATACAGGGGGAGCAATCAGCCCCAGCATTTT.

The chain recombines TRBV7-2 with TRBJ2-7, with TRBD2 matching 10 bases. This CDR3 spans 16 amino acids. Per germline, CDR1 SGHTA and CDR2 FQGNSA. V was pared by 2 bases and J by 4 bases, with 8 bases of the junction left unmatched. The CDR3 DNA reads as TGTGCCAGCAGCTTATCCCGCACTAGCGGGATTTACGAGCAGTACTTC. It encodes CASSLSRTSGIYEQYF.

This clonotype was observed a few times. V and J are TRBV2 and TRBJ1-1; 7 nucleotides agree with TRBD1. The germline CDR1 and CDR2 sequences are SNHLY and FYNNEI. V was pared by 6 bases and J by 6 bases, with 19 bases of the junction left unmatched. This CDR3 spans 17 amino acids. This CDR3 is CASRDSIWIRQGSEAFF. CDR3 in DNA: TGTGCCAGCAGAGACTCCATCTGGATTAGACAGGGTTCTGAAGCTTTCTTT.

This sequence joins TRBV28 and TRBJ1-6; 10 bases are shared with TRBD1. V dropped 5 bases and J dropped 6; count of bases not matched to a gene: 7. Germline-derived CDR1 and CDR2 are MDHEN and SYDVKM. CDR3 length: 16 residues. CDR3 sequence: CASSPHGTGANSPLHF. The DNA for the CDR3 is TGTGCCAGCAGTCCACACGGGACAGGGGCTAATTCACCCCTCCACTTT.